What follows are 18 T cell receptor beta chains derived from one specimen sequenced in a study of cytomegalovirus exposure and HLA in healthy donors. Sequencing used immunoSEQ multiplex PCR; TCRdb keeps in-frame clones, though not all of them. The data contain under 250,000 clones, less than 85% of them seen just once; the ten biggest clones take up roughly 5.4%. The sample consisted of PBMCs. Receptor source: a woman aged 18 to 35 in good health and CMV-seronegative.

The V gene is TRBV10-2, the J gene TRBJ1-5; D is possibly TRBD1 (6 bases). CDR3 length equals 16 residues. Germline V CDR1 and CDR2: WSHSY, SAAADI. V lost 4 bases and J lost 4, with 17 bases in between. CDR3 residues: CASSVARGTSNQPQHF. The CDR3 DNA is TGCGCCAGCAGTGTAGCCAGGGGAACCTCGAATCAGCCCCAGCATTTT.

This chain links TRBV28 with TRBJ1-2; 12 bases are shared with TRBD1. V lost 6 bases and J lost 4; bases outside the gene matches: 6. The CDR3 length is 15 residues. Germline CDR1 and CDR2: MDHEN and SYDVKM. The CDR3 sequence: CASSRGQGAGYGYTF. CDR3 DNA sequence: TGTGCCAGCAGCCGGGGACAGGGGGCTGGCTATGGCTACACCTTC.

The chain couples TRBV15 to TRBJ1-5; D is unresolved. Germline values: CDR1 LNHNV, CDR2 YYDKDF (reference sequence). The CDR3 is 12 residues long. With 3 bases removed from V and 5 bases from J, the gap between germline ends came to 5 bases. CDR3 coding DNA: TGTGCCACCAGCAGGAAGGATCAGCCCCAGCATTTT. Translated, it gives CATSRKDQPQHF.

This chain joins TRBV5-5 and TRBJ1-2; D is unresolved. Trimming stripped 3 bases from V and 4 bases from J, with 16 bases between. CDR1 and CDR2 (germline): SGHKS, YYEKEE (reference sequence). The CDR3 length is 15 residues. This CDR3 is CASSSKLGSSYGYTF. DNA for the CDR3: TGTGCCAGCAGCTCGAAGCTCGGCTCCTCCTATGGCTACACCTTC.

The count of this clone is one. The rearrangement links TRBV30 to TRBJ2-7, with D possibly being TRBD2 (5 bases). The germline V gene encodes CDR1 GTSNPN and CDR2 SVGIG (reference sequence). This CDR3 region has 12 residues. V was cut by 3 bases and J by 4 bases, with 10 bases left in between. The CDR3 here is CAWRDQRYEQYF. The CDR3 region has the DNA TGTGCCTGGAGAGATCAGCGGTACGAGCAGTACTTC.

V is TRBV15 and J is TRBJ1-2; the D gene is possibly TRBD1 (5 bases). Deletions cut 0 bases from V and 0 bases from J, with 11 bases between. Germline CDR1 LNHNV, CDR2 YYDKDF (reference sequence). The CDR3 runs 16 residues. CDR3 loop: CATSREGVRTNYGYTF. The CDR3 DNA is TGTGCCACCAGCAGAGAGGGGGTCAGAACTAACTATGGCTACACCTTC.

This clone has a handful of counts. The chain uses TRBV5-1 and TRBJ1-1; D is uncertain. V gave up 1 base and J gave up 2 bases, with 12 bases separating them. The germline V gene encodes CDR1 SGHRS and CDR2 YFSETQ. This CDR3 has 15 residues. In DNA form, the CDR3 reads TGCGCCAGCAGCTTGATTGTCGGGTCAAACACTGAAGCTTTCTTT. This sequence encodes CASSLIVGSNTEAFF.

DNA of the CDR3: TGTGCCAGCAGCTTATGGGCTAACGGGGGATACGAGCAGTACTTC. Protein product: CASSLWANGGYEQYF. V gene TRBV7-3 combines with J gene TRBJ2-7, with D possibly being TRBD2 (6 bases). Deletions cut 2 bases from V and 4 bases from J, with 15 bases between. CDR1 is SGHTA, CDR2 FQGTGA, per germline. The CDR3 contains 15 residues.

V and J are TRBV12-5 and TRBJ1-1, with no clear D. V lost 0 bases, J lost 8 bases, and 16 bases lay in between. The CDR3 has 15 residues. Germline V gene lookup returns CDR1 LGHNT and CDR2 FRNRAP. This CDR3 reads CASGLVLGPVLEAFF. The DNA for the CDR3 is TGTGCTAGTGGTTTGGTACTCGGACCGGTACTAGAAGCTTTCTTT.

This clone occurred once. The V call is TRBV5-4, the J call TRBJ2-2, with TRBD2 matching over 9 bases. CDR1 SGHNT and CDR2 YYREEE come from the germline V gene (reference sequence). The V gene end was trimmed by 0 bases and the J gene end by 7 bases; junction bases not matched to a gene: 10. The CDR3 consists of 17 residues. CDR3 coding DNA: TGTGCCAGCAGCTTGGGGGGAAGTAGCGGGAGTCACGGGGAGCTGTTTTTT. Its translation is CASSLGGSSGSHGELFF.

The CDR3 nucleotides read TGTGCCAGCAGCTTGGTAGGGTCGACCTACGAGCAGTACTTC. Protein product: CASSLVGSTYEQYF. This sequence joins TRBV5-6 and TRBJ2-7; D uncertain. CDR3 length: 14 amino acids. Per the germline V gene, CDR1 is SGHDT and CDR2 is YYEEEE. V was shortened by 0 bases and J by 2 bases, with 9 bases between the two germline ends.

This clone was counted between two and nine times. The chain links TRBV10-3 to TRBJ2-1; 12 nucleotides agree with TRBD2. The ends lost 2 bases at V and 4 bases at J; junction bases unmatched: 6. The germline V gene has CDR1 ENHRY and CDR2 SYGVKD. The CDR3 is made up of 17 amino acids. CDR3 in amino acids: CAISEPEGTSGYNEQFF. The CDR3 region has the DNA TGTGCCATCAGTGAGCCCGAAGGGACTAGCGGGTACAATGAGCAGTTCTTC.

This clone has just a few counts. The chain employs TRBV11-2 and TRBJ2-7; no clear D. The CDR3 is made up of 13 amino acids. The germline V gene has CDR1 SGHAT and CDR2 FQNNGV. Trimming stripped 5 bases from V and 0 bases from J, with 8 bases between. This CDR3 is CASSLTRSYEQYF. The CDR3 DNA is TGTGCCAGCAGCCTGACACGCTCCTACGAGCAGTACTTC.

In this sample, this clone turned up a few times. This chain connects TRBV7-6 to TRBJ2-2; D uncertain. Germline assignment: CDR1 SGHVS and CDR2 FNYEAQ. The CDR3 length is 15 residues. The V gene lost 11 bases and the J gene lost 4 bases, with 20 bases spanning the gap. The CDR3 protein is CAGSPPGFGTGELFF. In DNA, the CDR3 is TGTGCCGGATCACCCCCCGGTTTCGGCACCGGGGAGCTGTTTTTT.

Only one count was recorded for this clone. The chain couples TRBV14 to TRBJ2-2; the D gene is possibly TRBD1 (5 bases). This CDR3 is built from 15 residues. The V gene lost 5 bases and the J gene lost 1 base, with 11 bases spanning the gap. The germline CDR1 and CDR2 sequences are SGHDN and FVKESK. The CDR3 loop is CASSARQMNTGELFF. The CDR3, as DNA: TGTGCCAGCAGCGCCCGACAGATGAACACCGGGGAGCTGTTTTTT.

The V and J genes are TRBV6-1 and TRBJ2-7, with D maybe TRBD2 (6 bases). Germline CDR1 MNHNS, CDR2 SASEGT. The germline V and J ends were trimmed by 8 bases and 3 bases, with 14 bases remaining between them. The CDR3 extends over 13 amino acids. Here the CDR3 DNA reads TGTGCCAGCCACGATAGCGGATACTACGAGCAGTACTTC. Amino acids: CASHDSGYYEQYF.

J is TRBJ2-1 and V is TRBV6-1; D is undetermined. Deletions cut 8 bases from V and 2 bases from J, with 16 bases between. Per the germline V gene, CDR1 is MNHNS and CDR2 is SASEGT. This CDR3 contains 15 residues. CDR3 amino acids: CASLLDRSAYNEQFF. The CDR3 coding sequence is TGTGCCAGCTTATTGGACCGGAGCGCCTACAATGAGCAGTTCTTC.

V usage is TRBV5-1 and J usage is TRBJ2-7; 7 bases map to TRBD1. CDR1 is SGHRS, CDR2 YFSETQ, per germline. The CDR3 consists of 13 residues. V lost 7 bases to trimming and J lost 2 bases; unmatched junction nucleotides: 6. The CDR3 spells CASLRQGTYEQYF. The CDR3 nucleotides read TGCGCCAGCCTCCGACAGGGTACCTACGAGCAGTACTTC.